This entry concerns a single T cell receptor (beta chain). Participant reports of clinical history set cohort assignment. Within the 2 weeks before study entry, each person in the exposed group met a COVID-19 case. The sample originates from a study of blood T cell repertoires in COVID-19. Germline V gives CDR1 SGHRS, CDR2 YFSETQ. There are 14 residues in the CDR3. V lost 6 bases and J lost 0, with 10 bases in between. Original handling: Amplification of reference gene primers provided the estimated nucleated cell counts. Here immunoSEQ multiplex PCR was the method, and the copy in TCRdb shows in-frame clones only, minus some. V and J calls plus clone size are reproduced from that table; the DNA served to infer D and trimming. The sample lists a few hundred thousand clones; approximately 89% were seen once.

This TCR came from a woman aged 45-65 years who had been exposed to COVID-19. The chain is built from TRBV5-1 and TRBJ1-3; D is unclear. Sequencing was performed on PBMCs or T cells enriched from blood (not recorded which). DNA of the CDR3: TGCGCCAGCACCGACACCTACTCTGGAAACACCATATATTTT. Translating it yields CASTDTYSGNTIYF.